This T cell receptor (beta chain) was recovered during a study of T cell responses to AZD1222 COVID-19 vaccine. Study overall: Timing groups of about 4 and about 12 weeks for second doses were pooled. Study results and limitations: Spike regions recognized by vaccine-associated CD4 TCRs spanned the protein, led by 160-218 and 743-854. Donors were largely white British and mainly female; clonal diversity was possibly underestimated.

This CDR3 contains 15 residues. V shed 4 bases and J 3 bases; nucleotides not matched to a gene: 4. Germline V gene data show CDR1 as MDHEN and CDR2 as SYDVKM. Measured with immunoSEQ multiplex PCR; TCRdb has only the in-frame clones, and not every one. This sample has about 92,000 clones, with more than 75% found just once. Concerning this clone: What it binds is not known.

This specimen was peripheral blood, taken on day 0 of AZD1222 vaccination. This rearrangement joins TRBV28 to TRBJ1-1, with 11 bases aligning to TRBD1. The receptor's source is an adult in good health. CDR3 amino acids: CASSSPGQGDTEAFF. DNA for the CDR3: TGTGCCAGCAGTTCACCGGGACAGGGGGACACTGAAGCTTTCTTT.